This TCR beta chain was retrieved from a study of T cell responses to AZD1222 COVID-19 vaccine (dated by TCRdb to the early 2020s). For context, the study as a whole: A total of 230 to 250 trial participants underwent TCR sequencing, of whom around 200 received two doses of AZD1222 and some 25 received two doses of the MenACWY control vaccine. Trial participants were enrolled by age into 18-55, 56-69 and 70-plus year subgroups, with roughly 160, 29 and 62 TCR-sequenced participants respectively.

The sample's time point, from its label and the paper: baseline before first vaccination. The treatment or condition label, read with the paper, signifies: meningococcal conjugate vaccine given as trial control. Vaccinee samples were obtained from the UK trials COV001 and COV002, which included a single-blind randomized controlled phase 2/3 trial of AZD1222 (ChAdOx1 nCoV-19) in healthy adults. For TCRbeta chain sequencing, PBMC samples were collected from trial participants at day 0 and at day 28 after the second dose. Taken from the germline V gene (reference sequence), the CDR1 and CDR2 loops are DFQATT and SNEGSKA. The V and J ends are trimmed by 6 bases and 6 bases, leaving 11 bases between them. The CDR3 sequence holds 11 residues, the cysteine and phenylalanine included. Only the CDR3 part of the read is kept: 33 bases, read in frame from the first base. Concerning this clone itself: The antigen it recognizes is unknown. No qualities accompany the bases; no much larger clone lies one base away.

The CDR3 regions of human TCRbeta chains were analyzed by immunosequencing. Processing in the source paper ran as follows. TCRs in the repertoires were matched against a reference library of SARS-CoV-2-specific TCRs that had been generated with the MIRA antigen-specificity platform. Breadth meant the fraction of unique TCRs that were SARS-CoV-2-associated, whereas depth meant the fraction of total T cells that were SARS-CoV-2-associated. Each spike-specific TCR was assigned to its reactive spike region and to a CD4 or CD8 class using the MIRA data. Log10-transformed breadth and depth values were compared by one-way ANOVA with Sidak's multiple comparisons tests. Drawn from immuneACCESS, this table holds only the in-frame rearrangements with V and J called that TCRdb kept. Clones are partly lost; checked studies trace under half to an unresolved V gene and leave the rest unexplained. V and J calls and clone size come straight from that table; D and trimming were deduced from the DNA. In this sample the table shows 95,000 to 150,000 clones, about 92% of which occur a single time. Less than 4.5% of the sample is in the top ten clones.

The paper's findings and limits, for the study overall: CD4 TCRs associated with the vaccine covered the entire spike protein, and the dominant responses were in regions 160-218 and 743-854. Most participants were white British and females outnumbered males, and the authors suggested that clonal diversity may have been underestimated. Conclusions about previously exposed vaccinees are limited, since just five or six AZD1222 recipients were seropositive for SARS-CoV-2 at baseline. Epitopes outside the regions mutated in the B.1.351 and B.1.1.7 variants were reportedly recognized by nearly half of the unique spike-specific TCRs. Because no day 14 peak-response samples were available, the repertoires could be characterized only after the peak T cell response. The 56-69-year group was small, and its depth increase did not reach significance, likely because of low power. Spike-specific TCR breadth and depth rose significantly after two AZD1222 doses compared with day 0 and with MenACWY recipients.

The chain is encoded by TRBV20-1 joined to TRBJ2-5; matching of 5 bases hints at TRBD1 as the D gene. The sequence was obtained from an adult in good health. Here the sequenced sample was peripheral blood, taken on day 0 of MenACWY control vaccination. The CDR3 has the sequence CSAQKGQTQYF. In nucleotide form, the sequence is TGCAGTGCGCAGAAGGGGCAGACCCAGTACTTC.